This paragraph covers one TCR beta chain sequence. Its antigen is unidentified. This entry comes from a study of T cell responses to AZD1222 COVID-19 vaccine. Study details: Recipients boosted at about 4 weeks or about 12 weeks are pooled.

Findings and caveats of the study: White British people made up most donors, females outnumbered males, and clonal diversity was possibly underestimated.

The CDR3 totals 14 residues. Germline-derived CDR1 and CDR2 are MNHEY and SMNVEV (reference sequence). V lost 2 bases to trimming and J lost 7 bases, with 15 bases between them. TCRdb's table, derived via immunoSEQ multiplex PCR, lists solely in-frame clones and lacks some. The repertoire holds 90,000 to 110,000 clones, with 85% to 90% as singletons. V gene TRBV27 combines with J gene TRBJ2-7, with D possibly being TRBD2 (5 bases). The receptor comes from an adult in good health. The sequencing here drew on peripheral blood, taken on day 0 of AZD1222 vaccination. The CDR3 sequence: CASSLTGLRGEQYF. CDR3 coding DNA: TGTGCCAGCAGTTTAACGGGTCTCCGAGGGGAGCAGTACTTC.